This is a list of T cell receptor beta chains from one sample in a study of shared clonotypes between healthy human individuals. Profiled with immunoSEQ multiplex PCR; TCRdb holds only in-frame clones, not every one. The sample consists of about 1 million clones, about 75% of them appearing once. Material for sequencing was memory CD4+ T cells sorted from blood. The receptors were sampled from a man in his late teens or twenties in good health. The CDR3 runs from the conserved cysteine through the conserved F or W. The order of the fields is CDR3 protein, CDR3 DNA, D gene, J gene, V gene, clone size. D genes are given only for firm matches. Some rows have no size entry. The others give once, few or many, or a class for an expanded clone.

CASSQDPRGNTEAFF | TGCGCCAGCAGCCAAGATCCCCGGGGCAACACTGAAGCTTTCTTT | - | TRBJ1-1 | TRBV4-1 | -
CASSLRQGLPEAFF | TGTGCCAGCAGCCTCAGACAGGGTTTACCTGAAGCTTTCTTT | TRBD1 | TRBJ1-1 | TRBV7-8 | -
CASRGFHNEQFF | TGTGCCAGCCGCGGCTTTCACAATGAGCAGTTCTTC | - | TRBJ2-1 | TRBV5-6 | -
CSVRVAGVRGGEQFF | TGCAGCGTGAGGGTAGCGGGAGTAAGGGGTGGGGAGCAGTTCTTC | TRBD2 | TRBJ2-1 | TRBV29-1 | -
CANSPRQGVYGYTF | TGTGCCAACAGTCCCAGACAGGGAGTCTATGGCTACACCTTC | TRBD1 | TRBJ1-2 | TRBV27 | -
CASSSFEAGSYNEQFF | TGTGCCAGCAGCTCCTTTGAGGCAGGCTCCTACAATGAGCAGTTCTTC | - | TRBJ2-1 | TRBV7-9 | few
CASSVDDRVKGYTF | TGTGCCAGCAGCGTAGACGACAGGGTGAAGGGCTACACCTTC | TRBD1 | TRBJ1-2 | TRBV9 | -
CASSRLWDRGLMNTEAFF | TGTGCCAGCAGTCGATTATGGGACAGGGGGCTAATGAACACTGAAGCTTTCTTT | TRBD1 | TRBJ1-1 | TRBV28 | once
CASSLAPSAGYTF | TGTGCCAGCAGTTTAGCCCCGAGCGCTGGCTACACCTTC | - | TRBJ1-2 | TRBV27 | -
CASSATGRNTEAFF | TGCGCCAGCAGCGCGACAGGCCGAAACACTGAAGCTTTCTTT | - | TRBJ1-1 | TRBV5-1 | -
CASSLGTRNSGYTF | TGTGCCAGCAGCTTGGGGACAAGGAACTCTGGCTACACCTTC | - | TRBJ1-2 | TRBV5-6 | few
CASSVAPLAGVYNEQFF | TGTGCCAGCAGCGTAGCCCCTCTAGCGGGAGTATACAATGAGCAGTTCTTC | TRBD2 | TRBJ2-1 | TRBV9 | -
CASSPGQSLRKQYF | TGTGCCAGCAGTCCGGGACAGAGCTTACGCAAGCAGTACTTC | TRBD1 | TRBJ2-7 | TRBV2 | once
CASSWGEGRLFF | TGTGCCAGCAGCTGGGGCGAAGGCCGACTGTTTTTT | - | TRBJ1-4 | TRBV5-6 | few